Presented here are 3 T cell receptor beta chains from one specimen sequenced in a study of blood T cell repertoires in COVID-19. Assay used: immunoSEQ multiplex PCR; TCRdb lists only in-frame clones, some missing. Among 25,000 to 35,000 clones, 93% were seen once, and the ten largest hold 0.83%. The sequenced sample was peripheral blood. All receptors come from a woman aged 70-85 years with COVID-19, enrolled during active disease.

The chain joins TRBV12-5 to TRBJ2-2, with D unresolved. Trimming cost V 0 bases and J 3 bases, with 11 bases left between them. Germline CDR1 reads LGHNT; CDR2 reads FRNRAP. The CDR3 has 16 amino acids. CDR3 sequence reads: CASGLVLTGDTGELFF. The CDR3 nucleotides are TGTGCTAGTGGTTTGGTACTCACCGGAGACACCGGGGAGCTGTTTTTT.

The chain is built from TRBV5-1 and TRBJ2-5; TRBD2 is a possible D gene (6 bases). V dropped 0 bases and J dropped 3 bases, with 12 bases sitting between them. Germline V gene sequence: CDR1 SGHRS, CDR2 YFSETQ. CDR3 length: 15 amino acids. The chain's CDR3 is CASSLAGSGEETQYF. DNA of the CDR3: TGCGCCAGCAGCTTGGCCGGGTCGGGGGAAGAGACCCAGTACTTC.

The chain joins TRBV9 to TRBJ2-3; D uncertain. The V and J ends lost 2 bases and 0 bases respectively, with 13 bases between them. Germline V CDR1 and CDR2: SGDLS, YYNGEE. The CDR3 spans 16 residues. This CDR3 reads CASSVRRATSTDTQYF. In DNA, the CDR3 is TGTGCCAGCAGCGTGCGGAGAGCGACCAGCACAGATACGCAGTATTTT.